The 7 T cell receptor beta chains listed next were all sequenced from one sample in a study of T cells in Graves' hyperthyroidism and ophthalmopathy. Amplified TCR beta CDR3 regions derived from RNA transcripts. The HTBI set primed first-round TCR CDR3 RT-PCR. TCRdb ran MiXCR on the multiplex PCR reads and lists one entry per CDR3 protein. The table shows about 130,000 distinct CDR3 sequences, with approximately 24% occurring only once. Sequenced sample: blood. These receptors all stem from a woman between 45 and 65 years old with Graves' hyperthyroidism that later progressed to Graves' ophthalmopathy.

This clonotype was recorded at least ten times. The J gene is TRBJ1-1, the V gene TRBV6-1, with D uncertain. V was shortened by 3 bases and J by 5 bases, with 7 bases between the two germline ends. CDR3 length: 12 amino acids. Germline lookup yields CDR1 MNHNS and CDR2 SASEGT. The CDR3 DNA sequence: TGTGCCAGCAGTGACGGTGTGACTGAAGCTTTCTTT. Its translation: CASSDGVTEAFF.

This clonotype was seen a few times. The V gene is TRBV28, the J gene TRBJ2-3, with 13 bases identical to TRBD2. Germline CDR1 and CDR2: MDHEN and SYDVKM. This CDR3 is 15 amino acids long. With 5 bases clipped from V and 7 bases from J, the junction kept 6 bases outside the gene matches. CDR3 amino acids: CASSPGLAGVYTQYF. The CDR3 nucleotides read TGTGCCAGCAGTCCCGGACTAGCGGGAGTATATACGCAGTATTTT.

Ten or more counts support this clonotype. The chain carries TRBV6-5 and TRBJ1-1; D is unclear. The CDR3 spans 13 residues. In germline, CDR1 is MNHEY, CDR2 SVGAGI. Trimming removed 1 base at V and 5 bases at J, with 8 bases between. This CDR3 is CASSYYPGTEAFF. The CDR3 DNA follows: TGTGCCAGCAGTTACTACCCGGGGACTGAAGCTTTCTTT.

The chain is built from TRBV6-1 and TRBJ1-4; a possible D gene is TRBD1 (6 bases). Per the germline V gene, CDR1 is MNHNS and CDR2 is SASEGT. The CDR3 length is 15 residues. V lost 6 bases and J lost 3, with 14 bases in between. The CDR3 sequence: CASRPTGRANEKLFF. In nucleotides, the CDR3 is TGTGCCAGCAGGCCCACAGGGAGAGCTAATGAAAAACTGTTTTTT.

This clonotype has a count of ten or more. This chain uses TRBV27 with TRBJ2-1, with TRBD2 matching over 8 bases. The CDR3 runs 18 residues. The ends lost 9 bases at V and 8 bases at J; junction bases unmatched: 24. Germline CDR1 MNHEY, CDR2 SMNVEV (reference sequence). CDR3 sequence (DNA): TGTGCCAGTTTGTCGAGACAAGGGCCCGGGACTAGGTCCCATGAGCAGTTCTTC. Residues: CASLSRQGPGTRSHEQFF.

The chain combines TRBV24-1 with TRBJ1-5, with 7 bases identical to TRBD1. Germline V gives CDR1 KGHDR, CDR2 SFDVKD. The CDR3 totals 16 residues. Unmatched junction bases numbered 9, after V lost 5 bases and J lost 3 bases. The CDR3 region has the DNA TGTGCCACCAGTGCGTCAGGGGGAGCATACAATCAGCCCCAGCATTTT. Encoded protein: CATSASGGAYNQPQHF.

The chain's CDR3 is CASSRGGQGTDTQYF. The CDR3 coding sequence is TGCGCCAGCAGCCGGGGGGGACAGGGCACAGATACGCAGTATTTT. This chain joins TRBV5-1 and TRBJ2-3; D may match TRBD1 or TRBD2 (8 bases each). The germline V gene encodes CDR1 SGHRS and CDR2 YFSETQ. The CDR3 runs 15 residues. V was clipped by 4 bases and J by 1 base, with 13 bases between them.